What follows is one T cell receptor (beta chain) and its context. Germline V lookup: CDR1 LNHDA, CDR2 SQIVND (reference sequence). The CDR3 covers 13 residues. V gave up 5 bases and J gave up 4 bases, with 9 bases separating them. Per the study methods: Using reference gene primer amplification, nucleated cell counts were estimated. Assay used: immunoSEQ multiplex PCR; TCRdb lists only in-frame clones, some missing. V, J and clone size are taken as reported in that table, and D and trimming were inferred from the DNA itself. In the table there are 99,000 or so clones, approximately 88% of which are singletons. The data derive from a study of blood T cell repertoires in COVID-19. At the level of the study: COVID-19 samples, acute and convalescent, were from the United States, Italy and Spain. The cDNA or gDNA used as material had been derived from T cells, B-cell-depleted T cells, or PBMCs.

The sequence was collected from a human donor in a cohort sampled during active COVID-19. The chain is built from TRBV19 and TRBJ1-3; D is uncertain. Sequencing used peripheral blood. In nucleotides, the CDR3 is TGTGCCAGTAGTCGAGACAACGGAAACACCATATATTTT. Its translation: CASSRDNGNTIYF.